This T cell receptor (beta chain) appears in the sequencing data of a study of graft-versus-host responses after intestinal transplantation. Overall study context: Recipients got multivisceral, liver-intestinal, or isolated intestinal transplants. Anti-thymocyte globulin was used for induction in all recipients, who then took tacrolimus and steroids for roughly three years.

Turning to this clone: Antigen unknown.

Trimming stripped 1 base from V and 0 bases from J, with 16 bases between. This CDR3 spans 17 amino acids. Germline lookup yields CDR1 GTSNPN and CDR2 SVGIG (reference sequence). Data came from immunoSEQ multiplex PCR; TCRdb stores just in-frame clones and leaves some out. The sample has fewer than 90,000 clones; about 94% are singletons. Regarding the study as a whole: Early post-transplant falls in HvG clones accompanied the peak levels of circulating GvH clones. Present in recipient marrow, GvH clones included some that appeared first in ileum or blood.

The sequences come from unstimulated CD4+ T cells sorted from spleen or lymph node cells, collected before transplant. The sequence came from a human donor who was the organ donor for an intestinal transplant. The rearrangement uses TRBV30 and TRBJ1-5; D gene uncertain. The CDR3 bases are TGTGCCTGGAGTGCCTCCAGGTTCGCTTATAGCAATCAGCCCCAGCATTTT. It codes for CAWSASRFAYSNQPQHF.